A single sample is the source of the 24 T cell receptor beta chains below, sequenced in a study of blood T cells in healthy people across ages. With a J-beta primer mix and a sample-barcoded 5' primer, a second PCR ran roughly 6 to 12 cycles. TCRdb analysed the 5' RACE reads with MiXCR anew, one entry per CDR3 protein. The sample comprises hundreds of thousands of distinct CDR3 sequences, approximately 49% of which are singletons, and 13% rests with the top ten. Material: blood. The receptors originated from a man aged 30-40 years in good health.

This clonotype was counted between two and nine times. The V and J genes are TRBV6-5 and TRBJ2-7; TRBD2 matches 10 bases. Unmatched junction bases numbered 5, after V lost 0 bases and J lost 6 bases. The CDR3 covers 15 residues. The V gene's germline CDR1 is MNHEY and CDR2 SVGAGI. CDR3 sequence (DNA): TGTGCCAGCAGTTACTCGGCTAGCGGGGGTGGCGAGCAGTACTTC. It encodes CASSYSASGGGEQYF.

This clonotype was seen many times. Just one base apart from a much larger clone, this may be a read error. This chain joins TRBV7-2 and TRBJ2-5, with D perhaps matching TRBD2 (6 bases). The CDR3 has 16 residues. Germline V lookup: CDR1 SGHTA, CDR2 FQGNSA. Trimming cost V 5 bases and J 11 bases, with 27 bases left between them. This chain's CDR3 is CASSRVLGLTSHEQYF. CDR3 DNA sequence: TGTGCCAGCAGCCGGGTTTTGGGACTCACGAGTCATGAGCAGTACTTC. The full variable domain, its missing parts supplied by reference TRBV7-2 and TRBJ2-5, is GAGVSQSPSNKVTEKGKDVELRCDPISGHTALYWYRQSLGQGLEFLIYFQGNSAPDKSGLPSDRFSAERTGGSVSTLTIQRTQQEDSAVYLCASSRVLGLTSHEQYFGPGTRLLVL.

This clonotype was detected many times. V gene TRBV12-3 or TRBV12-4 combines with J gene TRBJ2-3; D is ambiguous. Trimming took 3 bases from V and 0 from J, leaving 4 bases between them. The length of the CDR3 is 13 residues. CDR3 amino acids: CASSFASTDTQYF. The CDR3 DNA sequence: TGTGCCAGCAGTTTCGCTAGCACAGATACGCAGTATTTT.

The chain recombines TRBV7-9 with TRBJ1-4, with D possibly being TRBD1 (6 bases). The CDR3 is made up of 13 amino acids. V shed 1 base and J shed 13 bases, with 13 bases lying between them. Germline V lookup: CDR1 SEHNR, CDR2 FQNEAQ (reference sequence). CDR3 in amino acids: CASSLGTAPGLFF. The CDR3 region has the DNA TGTGCCAGCAGCTTAGGGACAGCCCCGGGACTGTTTTTT.

The CDR3 protein is CATSRDSSYQETQYF. DNA for the CDR3: TGTGCCACCAGCAGAGATTCGAGCTATCAAGAGACCCAGTACTTC. The chain uses TRBV15 and TRBJ2-5; no clear D gene. V lost 0 bases to trimming and J lost 2 bases, with 10 bases between them. This CDR3 is 15 amino acids long. Germline V lookup: CDR1 LNHNV, CDR2 YYDKDF (reference sequence).

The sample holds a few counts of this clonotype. CDR3 amino acids: CASSLEGVRAPSYEQYF. CDR3 DNA: TGCGCCAGCAGCTTGGAGGGGGTTAGAGCCCCATCCTACGAGCAGTACTTC. The chain links TRBV5-1 to TRBJ2-7; D is possibly TRBD1 (6 bases). The CDR3 totals 17 residues. Per the germline V gene, CDR1 is SGHRS and CDR2 is YFSETQ. With 0 bases removed from V and 1 base from J, the gap between germline ends came to 17 bases.

Written as DNA, the CDR3 is TGTGCCAGCAAACCCACCGGGGCAGATACGCAGTATTTT. As protein: CASKPTGADTQYF. The chain recombines TRBV9 with TRBJ2-3; D might be TRBD2 (5 bases). V lost 6 bases to trimming and J lost 4 bases, with 12 bases between them. CDR3 size: 13 residues. Germline assignment: CDR1 SGDLS and CDR2 YYNGEE. Looking up the rest from reference TRBV9 and TRBJ2-3 gives the full variable domain: DSGVTQTPKHLITATGQRVTLRCSPRSGDLSVYWYQQSLDQGLQFLIQYYNGEERAKGNILERFSAQQFPDLHSELNLSSLELGDSALYFCASKPTGADTQYFGPGTRLTVL.

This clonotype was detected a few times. Here the CDR3 DNA reads TGTGCCAGCAGTCTACCGGGACAGGGTAGAGATACGCAGTATTTT. Its protein is CASSLPGQGRDTQYF. V and J are TRBV6-2 or TRBV6-3 and TRBJ2-3; 9 nucleotides match TRBD1. J was trimmed by 5 bases and V by 5 bases; bases with no gene match: 8. The CDR3 contains 15 residues. Germline CDR1 is MNHEY and CDR2 is SVGEGT.

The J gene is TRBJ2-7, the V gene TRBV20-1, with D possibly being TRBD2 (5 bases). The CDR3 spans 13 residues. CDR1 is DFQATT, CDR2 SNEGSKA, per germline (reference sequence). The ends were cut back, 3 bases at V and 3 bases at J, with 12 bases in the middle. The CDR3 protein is CSARGSAGYEQYF. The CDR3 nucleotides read TGCAGTGCTAGGGGAAGCGCGGGCTACGAGCAGTACTTC.

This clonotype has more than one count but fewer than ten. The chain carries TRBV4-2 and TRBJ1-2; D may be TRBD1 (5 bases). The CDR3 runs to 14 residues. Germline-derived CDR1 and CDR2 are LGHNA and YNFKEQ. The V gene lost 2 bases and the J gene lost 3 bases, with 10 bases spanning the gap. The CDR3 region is CASSQPDSHYGYTF. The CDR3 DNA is TGTGCCAGCAGCCAACCAGACAGCCACTATGGCTACACCTTC.

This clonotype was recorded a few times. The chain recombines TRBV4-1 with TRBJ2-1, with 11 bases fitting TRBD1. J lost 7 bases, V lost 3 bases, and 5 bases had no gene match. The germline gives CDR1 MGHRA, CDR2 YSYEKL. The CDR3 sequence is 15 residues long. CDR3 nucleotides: TGCGCCAGCAGCCACTGGACAGGGGGCGAGAATGAGCAGTTCTTC. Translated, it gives CASSHWTGGENEQFF.

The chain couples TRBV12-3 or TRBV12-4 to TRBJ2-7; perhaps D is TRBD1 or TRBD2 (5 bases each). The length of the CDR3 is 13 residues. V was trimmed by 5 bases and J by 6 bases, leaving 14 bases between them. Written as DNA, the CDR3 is TGTGCCAGCAGTCCCCAAGAGGGGCGCGAGCAGTACTTC. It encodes CASSPQEGREQYF.

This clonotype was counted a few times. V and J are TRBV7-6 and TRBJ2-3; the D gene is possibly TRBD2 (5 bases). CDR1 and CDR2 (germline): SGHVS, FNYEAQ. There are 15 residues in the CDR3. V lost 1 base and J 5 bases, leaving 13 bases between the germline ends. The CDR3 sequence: CASSLVPRGKDTQYF. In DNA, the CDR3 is TGTGCCAGCAGCTTAGTCCCTCGGGGTAAAGATACGCAGTATTTT.

Here the CDR3 DNA reads TGTGCCAGCAGTTACGACAGTGCCTATAATTCACCCCTCCACTTT. As protein: CASSYDSAYNSPLHF. V gene TRBV6-5 combines with J gene TRBJ1-6; weak D call: TRBD1 (5 bases). Germline CDR1 MNHEY, CDR2 SVGAGI. This CDR3 comprises 15 residues. Deletions cut 2 bases from V and 2 bases from J, with 7 bases between.

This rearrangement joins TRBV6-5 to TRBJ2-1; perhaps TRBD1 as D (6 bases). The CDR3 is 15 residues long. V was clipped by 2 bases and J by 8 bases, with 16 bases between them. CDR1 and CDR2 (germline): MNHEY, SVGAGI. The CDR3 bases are TGTGCCAGCAGTTACGGCAGGGGCCCCGGGTATGAGCAGTTCTTC. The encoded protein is CASSYGRGPGYEQFF.

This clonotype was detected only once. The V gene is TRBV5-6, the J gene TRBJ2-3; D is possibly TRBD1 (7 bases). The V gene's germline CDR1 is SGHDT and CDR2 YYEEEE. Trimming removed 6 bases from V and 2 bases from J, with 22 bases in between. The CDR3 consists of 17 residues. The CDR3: CASTLGGQGGFTDTQYF. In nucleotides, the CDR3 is TGTGCCAGCACCCTTGGTGGGCAGGGGGGTTTCACAGATACGCAGTATTTT.

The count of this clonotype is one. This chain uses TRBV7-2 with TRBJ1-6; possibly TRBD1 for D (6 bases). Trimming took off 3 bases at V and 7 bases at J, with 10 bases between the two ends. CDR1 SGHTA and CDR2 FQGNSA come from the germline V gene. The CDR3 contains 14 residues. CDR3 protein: CASSFLGGNSPLHF. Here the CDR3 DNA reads TGTGCCAGCAGCTTCCTAGGGGGGAATTCACCCCTCCACTTT.

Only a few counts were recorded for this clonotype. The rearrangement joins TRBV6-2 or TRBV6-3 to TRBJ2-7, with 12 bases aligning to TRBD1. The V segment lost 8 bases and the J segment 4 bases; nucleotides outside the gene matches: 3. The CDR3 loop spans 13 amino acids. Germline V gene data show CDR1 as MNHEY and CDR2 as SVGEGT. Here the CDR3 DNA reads TGTGCCAGCGAGGGACAGGGGGCTTACGAGCAGTACTTC. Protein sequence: CASEGQGAYEQYF.

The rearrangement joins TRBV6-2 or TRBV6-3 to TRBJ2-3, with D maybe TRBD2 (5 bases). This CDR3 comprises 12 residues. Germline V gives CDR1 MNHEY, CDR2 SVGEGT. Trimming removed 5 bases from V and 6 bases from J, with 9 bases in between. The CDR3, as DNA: TGTGCCAGCAGTGACTATGTCGATACGCAGTATTTT. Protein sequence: CASSDYVDTQYF.

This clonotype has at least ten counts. The CDR3 bases are TGTGCCAGCAGTCCTATGGCAGGGGGCCTATACTACGAGCAGTACTTC. It translates to CASSPMAGGLYYEQYF. This chain connects TRBV27 to TRBJ2-7; TRBD1 aligns across 8 bases. Germline CDR1 MNHEY, CDR2 SMNVEV (reference sequence). The CDR3 contains 16 residues. The V gene end was trimmed by 5 bases and the J gene end by 3 bases; junction bases not matched to a gene: 12.

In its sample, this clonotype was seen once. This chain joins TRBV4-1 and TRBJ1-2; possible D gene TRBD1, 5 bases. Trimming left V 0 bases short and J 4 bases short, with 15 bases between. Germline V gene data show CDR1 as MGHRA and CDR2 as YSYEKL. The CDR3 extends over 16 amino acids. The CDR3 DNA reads TGCGCCAGCAGCCAAGACCCGGGGGGAGGGTCCTATGGCTACACCTTC. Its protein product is CASSQDPGGGSYGYTF.

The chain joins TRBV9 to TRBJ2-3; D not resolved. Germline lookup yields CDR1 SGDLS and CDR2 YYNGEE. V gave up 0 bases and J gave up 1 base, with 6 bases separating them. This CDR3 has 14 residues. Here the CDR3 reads CASSVARGTDTQYF. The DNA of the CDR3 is TGTGCCAGCAGCGTAGCTAGGGGCACAGATACGCAGTATTTT.

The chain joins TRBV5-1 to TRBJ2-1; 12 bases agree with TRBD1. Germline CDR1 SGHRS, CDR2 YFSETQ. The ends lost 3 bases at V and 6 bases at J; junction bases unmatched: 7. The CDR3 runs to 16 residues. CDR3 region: CASSYTGQGAFNEQFF. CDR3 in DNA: TGCGCCAGCAGCTACACGGGACAGGGGGCGTTCAATGAGCAGTTCTTC.

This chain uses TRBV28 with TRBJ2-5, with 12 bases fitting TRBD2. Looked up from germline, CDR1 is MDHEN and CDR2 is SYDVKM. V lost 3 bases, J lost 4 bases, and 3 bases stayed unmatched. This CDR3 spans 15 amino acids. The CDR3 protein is CASSLTSGRRETQYF. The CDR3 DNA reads TGTGCCAGCAGTTTGACTAGCGGGAGACGAGAGACCCAGTACTTC. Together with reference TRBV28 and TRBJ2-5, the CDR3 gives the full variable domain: DVKVTQSSRYLVKRTGEKVFLECVQDMDHENMFWYRQDPGLGLRLIYFSYDVKMKEKGDIPEGYSVSREKKERFSLILESASTNQTSMYLCASSLTSGRRETQYFGPGTRLLVL.